The 27 T cell receptor beta chains below were found in one sample sequenced in a study of T-cell memory formation after mild COVID-19. MiXCR, run by TCRdb on the 5' RACE reads, gives a single entry per CDR3 protein. The sample includes fewer than 350,000 distinct CDR3 sequences, 14% of them seen just once. What was sequenced was PBMCs or a T cell subset sorted from them (not recorded which). These receptors all come from a man aged 18 to 29 who had mild COVID-19 (a few samples of this study predate the infection). Cell type and time point are not known.

This chain uses TRBV20-1 with TRBJ2-7, with D maybe TRBD1 (6 bases). CDR3 size: 12 residues. CDR1 is DFQATT, CDR2 SNEGSKA, per germline (reference sequence). V dropped 3 bases and J dropped 2 bases, with 8 bases sitting between them. CDR3 sequence: CSARSGAYEQYF. CDR3 nucleotides: TGCAGTGCTAGGTCAGGGGCCTACGAGCAGTACTTC.

This rearrangement joins TRBV29-1 to TRBJ1-5; D unclear. CDR1 and CDR2 from the germline V gene are SQVTM and ANQGSEA. This CDR3 contains 12 residues. Trimming pared 4 bases from V and 0 bases from J, leaving 4 bases between. The CDR3 loop is CSVADSNQPQHF. As DNA, the CDR3 is TGCAGCGTTGCAGATAGCAATCAGCCCCAGCATTTT.

There are a few counts of this clonotype. The gene calls are TRBV12-3 or TRBV12-4 and TRBJ1-6, with 7 bases lining up with TRBD1. There are 15 residues in the CDR3. V was clipped by 6 bases and J by 6 bases; unmatched bases: 8. The CDR3 region is CASSGTGTANSPLHF. The DNA of the CDR3 is TGTGCCAGCAGCGGTACCGGGACAGCTAATTCACCCCTCCACTTT.

V is TRBV12-3 or TRBV12-4 and J is TRBJ2-2; TRBD2 matches 14 bases. This CDR3 has 18 amino acids. The V segment lost 6 bases and the J segment 4 bases; nucleotides outside the gene matches: 10. The CDR3 loop reads CASSKTSGGAFSTGELFF. In nucleotides, the CDR3 is TGTGCCAGCAGCAAGACTAGCGGGGGGGCCTTCAGCACCGGGGAGCTGTTTTTT.

This clonotype was seen a few times. The chain couples TRBV7-2 to TRBJ1-3, with D unclear. V was clipped by 5 bases and J by 4 bases, with 15 bases between them. The CDR3 length is 15 residues. Germline-derived CDR1 and CDR2 are SGHTA and FQGNSA. CDR3 sequence reads: CASSAWNRIGNTIYF. The CDR3 region has the DNA TGTGCCAGCAGCGCCTGGAATCGCATCGGAAACACCATATATTTT.

This clonotype was counted only a few times. V gene TRBV4-1 combines with J gene TRBJ2-2; D possibly corresponds to TRBD1 (6 bases). V gave up 3 bases and J gave up 1 base, with 15 bases separating them. The CDR3 is 17 residues long. Germline V gene lookup returns CDR1 MGHRA and CDR2 YSYEKL. The CDR3 reads CASSHERGGRNTGELFF. The CDR3 DNA reads as TGCGCCAGCAGCCACGAACGTGGGGGCCGGAACACCGGGGAGCTGTTTTTT.

There are a few counts of this clonotype. The rearrangement links TRBV12-3 or TRBV12-4 to TRBJ1-2; 7 nucleotides agree with TRBD1. The V segment lost 6 bases and the J segment 4 bases; nucleotides outside the gene matches: 8. This CDR3 has 14 amino acids. The CDR3: CASSRDSAIYGYTF. The DNA for the CDR3 is TGTGCCAGCAGCCGGGACAGTGCGATCTATGGCTACACCTTC.

The table lists this clonotype with a few counts. This rearrangement joins TRBV6-6 to TRBJ2-2, with 8 nucleotides matching TRBD1. J gave up 6 bases and V 5 bases, and 11 bases lay outside the gene matches. CDR1 is MNHNY, CDR2 SVGAGI, per germline (reference sequence). CDR3 size: 16 residues. CDR3 DNA sequence: TGTGCCAGCAGTGCCTACAGGGGGGTTCTGTCCGGGGAGCTGTTTTTT. Amino acids: CASSAYRGVLSGELFF.

CDR3 nucleotide sequence: TGTGCCAGCAGCTCGCGTTTACAGGCTCCACGGTATGGCTACACCTTC. Encoded protein: CASSSRLQAPRYGYTF. This chain links TRBV7-2 with TRBJ1-2; possibly TRBD1 for D (5 bases). Trimming removed 4 bases at V and 5 bases at J, with 20 bases between. The CDR3 extends over 16 amino acids. Germline CDR1 reads SGHTA; CDR2 reads FQGNSA.

This clonotype was counted only a few times. This chain connects TRBV27 to TRBJ2-3, with 11 nucleotides matching TRBD2. Germline loops: CDR1 MNHEY, CDR2 SMNVEV (reference sequence). Trimming cost V 5 bases and J 1 base; bases outside gene matches: 11. The CDR3 spans 18 residues. Here the CDR3 reads CASSPFPLSGGGTDTQYF. Written as DNA, the CDR3 is TGTGCCAGCAGTCCCTTCCCTCTTAGCGGGGGGGGCACAGATACGCAGTATTTT.

This clonotype occurred many times. The J gene is TRBJ1-6, the V gene TRBV7-9; D is possibly TRBD1 (5 bases). CDR3 size: 15 residues. With 4 bases removed from V and 9 bases from J, the gap between germline ends came to 16 bases. The V gene's germline CDR1 is SEHNR and CDR2 FQNEAQ (reference sequence). This CDR3 reads CASSSGGGRISPLHF. The CDR3 nucleotides read TGTGCCAGCAGCTCTGGGGGGGGAAGGATTTCACCCCTCCACTTT.

With respect to this clonotype: One end of the junction does not line up with germline, which may come from a read error. The V and J genes are TRBV7-7 and TRBJ2-7; D remains unclear. The CDR3 extends over 15 amino acids. Germline CDR1 is SSHAT and CDR2 is FNYEAQ (reference sequence). Written as DNA, the CDR3 is TGTGCTAGCAGCTTAGCCCCGGACGGATCCTACGAGCAGTACTTC. This gives the protein CASSLAPDGSYEQYF.

This clonotype has just a few counts. CDR3 sequence reads: CASGGGSRTYQETQYF. As DNA, the CDR3 is TGCGCCAGCGGGGGCGGATCTCGAACGTACCAAGAGACCCAGTACTTC. The chain employs TRBV5-1 and TRBJ2-5, with a possible D match to TRBD1 (6 bases). Per the germline V gene, CDR1 is SGHRS and CDR2 is YFSETQ. Trimming removed 7 bases from V and 0 bases from J, with 19 bases in between. The CDR3 contains 16 residues.

This clonotype was counted many times. This chain connects TRBV4-3 to TRBJ1-1; a possible D gene is TRBD1 (5 bases). The CDR3 has 15 amino acids. CDR1 is LGHNA, CDR2 YSLEER, per germline. Deletions cut 0 bases from V and 5 bases from J, with 13 bases between. The DNA for the CDR3 is TGCGCCAGCAGCCAAGATCGCGGGGCAGGGACTGAAGCTTTCTTT. Residues: CASSQDRGAGTEAFF.

This clonotype was seen only a few times. The V gene is TRBV5-1, the J gene TRBJ1-4; the D is unclear. CDR1 and CDR2 from the germline V gene are SGHRS and YFSETQ. The germline V and J ends were trimmed by 0 bases and 5 bases, with 8 bases remaining between them. The CDR3 sequence is 14 residues long. The CDR3 region has the DNA TGCGCCAGCAGCTTGGGGGCTGAGAATGAAAAACTGTTTTTT. Translation gives CASSLGAENEKLFF.

This clonotype was picked up a small number of times. This sequence joins TRBV7-8 and TRBJ2-2; D is perhaps TRBD1 (6 bases). The CDR3 sequence is 14 residues long. Trimming left V 5 bases short and J 3 bases short, with 10 bases between. In germline, CDR1 is SGHVS, CDR2 FQNEAQ. The CDR3, as DNA: TGTGCCAGCAGCGAGAACAGGGACACCGGGGAGCTGTTTTTT. This codes for CASSENRDTGELFF. Based on the CDR3 plus reference TRBV7-8 and TRBJ2-2, the full variable domain is GAGVSQSPRYKVAKRGQDVALRCDPISGHVSLFWYQQALGQGPEFLTYFQNEAQLDKSGLPSDRFFAERPEGSVSTLKIQRTQQEDSAVYLCASSENRDTGELFFGEGSRLTVL.

This sequence joins TRBV11-2 and TRBJ2-4; D may be TRBD2 (6 bases). The CDR3 has 16 amino acids. V lost 1 base and J 10 bases, leaving 20 bases between the germline ends. Germline-derived CDR1 and CDR2 are SGHAT and FQNNGV. The CDR3 sequence is CASSLGTGGFRGIQYF. The CDR3 DNA sequence: TGTGCCAGCAGCTTAGGAACTGGGGGGTTTAGGGGAATTCAGTACTTC. The full variable domain, completed using reference TRBV11-2 and TRBJ2-4, is EAGVAQSPRYKIIEKRQSVAFWCNPISGHATLYWYQQILGQGPKLLIQFQNNGVVDDSQLPKDRFSAERLKGVDSTLKIQPAKLEDSAVYLCASSLGTGGFRGIQYFGAGTRLSVL.

This clonotype showed up just a few times. In nucleotides, the CDR3 is TGTGCCAGCAGCGTCTCGGACAATCTTCGCGAGCAGTACTTC. Amino acids: CASSVSDNLREQYF. This chain uses TRBV9 with TRBJ2-7, with D perhaps TRBD1 (5 bases). Deletions cut 2 bases from V and 6 bases from J, with 15 bases between. This CDR3 contains 14 residues. Germline loops: CDR1 SGDLS, CDR2 YYNGEE.

The rearrangement joins TRBV4-1 to TRBJ1-6; D might be TRBD1 (6 bases). Between the trimmed V and J ends, which lost 4 bases and 4 bases, there was a span of 17 bases. The CDR3 extends over 17 amino acids. Germline-derived CDR1 and CDR2 are MGHRA and YSYEKL. The CDR3 region is CASSLHRRDIYNSPLHF. The CDR3 coding sequence is TGCGCCAGCAGCCTACACCGCCGGGACATTTATAATTCACCCCTCCACTTT.

This clonotype was picked up a small number of times. The V and J genes are TRBV30 and TRBJ2-7; possibly TRBD1 or TRBD2 for D (5 bases each). Trimming stripped 7 bases from V and 2 bases from J, with 12 bases between. The length of the CDR3 is 12 residues. Germline CDR1 GTSNPN, CDR2 SVGIG (reference sequence). The CDR3, as DNA: TGTGCCTCGACGGGGCATCCCTACGAGCAGTACTTC. Its protein product is CASTGHPYEQYF.

This chain links TRBV7-9 with TRBJ1-1, with 9 bases matching TRBD1. The CDR3 loop spans 15 amino acids. CDR1 is SEHNR and CDR2 is FQNEAQ in the germline V gene (reference sequence). V was pared by 3 bases and J by 1 base, with 3 bases of the junction left unmatched. CDR3 nucleotides: TGTGCCAGCAGCTTCCCGGGACAGGGGAACACTGAAGCTTTCTTT. Translation gives CASSFPGQGNTEAFF.

This clonotype was detected many times. The rearrangement links TRBV9 to TRBJ2-7, with D perhaps TRBD2 (5 bases). Deletions cut 4 bases from V and 3 bases from J, with 20 bases between. The CDR3 covers 16 residues. Germline loops: CDR1 SGDLS, CDR2 YYNGEE. The CDR3: CASSPQPGNTNYEQYF. The CDR3 DNA reads as TGTGCCAGCAGCCCTCAACCGGGGAACACCAACTACGAGCAGTACTTC.

This clonotype occurred a few times. The chain links TRBV5-4 to TRBJ2-3; D remains ambiguous. The CDR3 consists of 14 residues. Germline assignment: CDR1 SGHNT and CDR2 YYREEE (reference sequence). Trimming cost V 3 bases and J 1 base, with 9 bases left between them. The CDR3 region is CASSSSLGTDTQYF. The CDR3 DNA sequence: TGTGCCAGCAGCTCGTCCCTCGGCACAGATACGCAGTATTTT. Together with reference TRBV5-4 and TRBJ2-3, the CDR3 gives the full variable domain: ETGVTQSPTHLIKTRGQQVTLRCSSQSGHNTVSWYQQALGQGPQFIFQYYREEENGRGNFPPRFSGLQFPNYSSELNVNALELDDSALYLCASSSSLGTDTQYFGPGTRLTVL.

The V gene is TRBV7-6, the J gene TRBJ1-1; the match to TRBD1 covers 9 bases. This CDR3 region has 19 residues. The trim removed 3 bases at V and 4 bases at J, leaving 18 bases unmatched. The germline gives CDR1 SGHVS, CDR2 FNYEAQ. The CDR3 DNA is TGTGCCAGCAGCTTTCACCCGGGACAGGGAGTCAGTAGGAGCACTGAAGCTTTCTTT. It specifies CASSFHPGQGVSRSTEAFF.

The chain joins TRBV28 to TRBJ1-1, with D unresolved. The CDR3 has 12 residues. CDR1 MDHEN and CDR2 SYDVKM come from the germline V gene. V was shortened by 2 bases and J by 5 bases, with 6 bases between the two germline ends. The CDR3: CASSLPHTEAFF. The CDR3 DNA reads TGTGCCAGCAGTTTACCCCATACTGAAGCTTTCTTT.

The V call is TRBV2, the J call TRBJ2-3, with 8 positions matching TRBD2. This CDR3 is built from 15 residues. V was clipped by 4 bases and J by 1 base; unmatched bases: 4. From germline, CDR1 is SNHLY and CDR2 FYNNEI. Written as DNA, the CDR3 is TGTGCCAGCAGTGGGACTAGCCCCCGCACAGATACGCAGTATTTT. Protein sequence: CASSGTSPRTDTQYF. Together with reference TRBV2 and TRBJ2-3, the CDR3 gives the full variable domain: EPEVTQTPSHQVTQMGQEVILRCVPISNHLYFYWYRQILGQKVEFLVSFYNNEISEKSEIFDDQFSVERPDGSNFTLKIRSTKLEDSAMYFCASSGTSPRTDTQYFGPGTRLTVL.

V is TRBV2 and J is TRBJ1-1; TRBD1 aligns across 7 bases. The CDR3 sequence is 17 residues long. From germline, CDR1 is SNHLY and CDR2 FYNNEI. The V gene end was trimmed by 0 bases and the J gene end by 0 bases; junction bases not matched to a gene: 7. CDR3 coding DNA: TGTGCCAGCAGTGAAGCGCCTACAGGGGCGATGAACACTGAAGCTTTCTTT. It yields the protein CASSEAPTGAMNTEAFF.